These 2 T cell receptor beta chains share one sample of origin, sequenced in a study of CD8 T cells in Susac syndrome. A quantity of about 0.5 to 1 ug RNA underwent reverse transcription using random hexamers. TCRdb re-derived calls from the immunoSEQ multiplex PCR reads in MiXCR, one entry per CDR3 protein. The table records a few hundred thousand distinct CDR3 sequences, approximately 94% of them present only once. Sequenced input: CD4+ T cells from PBMCs. The receptors were sampled from a human donor with Susac syndrome.

The chain couples TRBV29-1 to TRBJ2-1; 8 bases fit TRBD2. CDR1 is SQVTM, CDR2 ANQGSEA, per germline. V was pared by 8 bases and J by 0 bases, with 6 bases of the junction left unmatched. CDR3 length equals 14 residues. The CDR3 DNA is TGCAGCTCGGGGGGGGGCGGCTCCTACAATGAGCAGTTCTTC. Translating gives CSSGGGGSYNEQFF.

This rearrangement joins TRBV20-1 to TRBJ2-7; D remains unclear. The V and J ends lost 3 bases and 2 bases respectively, with 17 bases between them. Germline loops: CDR1 DFQATT, CDR2 SNEGSKA (reference sequence). CDR3 size: 15 residues. CDR3 DNA: TGCAGTGCTAGGGATCCCGCCCTGGGCCCCTACGAGCAGTACTTC. Its translation is CSARDPALGPYEQYF.